Sequencing of this T cell receptor (beta chain) was carried out in a study of blood T cell repertoires in COVID-19. The wider study: Researchers got acute and convalescent COVID-19 samples from the United States, Italy and Spain.

Clones were sequenced by immunoSEQ multiplex PCR, and TCRdb holds only the in-frame ones, with some missing. The data contain some 300,000 clones, 90% of them singletons. The CDR3 is 17 amino acids. Germline CDR1 reads LGHNA; CDR2 reads YSLEER. Trimming pared 0 bases from V and 1 base from J, leaving 15 bases between. The sample was PBMCs or T cells enriched from blood (not recorded which). The sequence came from a woman between 25 and 40 years old who had been exposed to COVID-19. The V and J genes are TRBV4-3 and TRBJ1-2, with D possibly being TRBD1 (6 bases). The CDR3 loop reads CASSQDGRGQLNYGYTF. As DNA, the CDR3 is TGCGCCAGCAGCCAAGATGGGAGGGGACAACTTAACTATGGCTACACCTTC.